This is a list of T cell receptor beta chains from one sample in a study of blood T cell repertoires in COVID-19. The assay was immunoSEQ multiplex PCR, and TCRdb's table has in-frame clones only and misses some. The sample contains some 150,000 clones, 65% to 90% of which appear only once. The specimen was peripheral blood. The source of these receptors is a man aged 70-80 years with acute or convalescent COVID-19. CDR3s include the opening cysteine and the closing phenylalanine or tryptophan. The D gene is left open where the match is weak. The size of a clone is reported for some rows only, either as once, few or many, or as a class for expanded clones.

D gene: -; V gene: TRBV7-8; J gene: TRBJ1-1; clone size: -; CDR3 DNA: TGTGCCAGCAGCTTAGCCCGCCCGGGGACACTAAACACTGAAGCTTTCTTT; CDR3 protein: CASSLARPGTLNTEAFF
D gene: -; V gene: TRBV11-2; J gene: TRBJ1-1; clone size: -; CDR3 DNA: TGTGCCAGCAGCTTAGTTGGCCAGGGCGGGGGTTACACTGAAGCTTTCTTT; CDR3 protein: CASSLVGQGGGYTEAFF
D gene: -; V gene: TRBV18; J gene: TRBJ2-7; clone size: -; CDR3 DNA: TGTGCCAGCTCACCAGTCTTGGAGCCCTACGAGCAGTACTTC; CDR3 protein: CASSPVLEPYEQYF
D gene: -; V gene: TRBV7-2; J gene: TRBJ2-6; clone size: -; CDR3 DNA: TGTGCCAGCAGCTTTCAGGGGACCAGTGCTGGGGCCAACGTCCTGACTTTC; CDR3 protein: CASSFQGTSAGANVLTF
D gene: -; V gene: TRBV10-3; J gene: TRBJ1-1; clone size: -; CDR3 DNA: TGTGCCATCGGCATCAAGAACACTGAAGCTTTCTTT; CDR3 protein: CAIGIKNTEAFF
D gene: -; V gene: TRBV6-6; J gene: TRBJ2-7; clone size: -; CDR3 DNA: TGTGCCAGCAGTCGACAGTTCGCCTACGAGCAGTACTTC; CDR3 protein: CASSRQFAYEQYF
D gene: -; V gene: TRBV3-1/TRBV3-2; J gene: TRBJ2-6; clone size: few; CDR3 DNA: TGTGCCAGCAGCCCCCGAATACCAGGACAGAGCTCTGGGGCCAACGTCCTGACTTTC; CDR3 protein: CASSPRIPGQSSGANVLTF
D gene: TRBD1; V gene: TRBV5-1; J gene: TRBJ1-2; clone size: -; CDR3 DNA: TGCGCCAGCAGCTTGGCACAGGGGGACTATGGCTACACCTTC; CDR3 protein: CASSLAQGDYGYTF
D gene: -; V gene: TRBV28; J gene: TRBJ1-1; clone size: -; CDR3 DNA: TGTGCCAGCACGGACATCGACACTGAAGCTTTCTTT; CDR3 protein: CASTDIDTEAFF
D gene: TRBD2; V gene: TRBV7-2; J gene: TRBJ2-1; clone size: -; CDR3 DNA: TGTGCCAGCAGCTTAGGTAGCGGGTACAATGAGCAGTTCTTC; CDR3 protein: CASSLGSGYNEQFF
D gene: TRBD2; V gene: TRBV10-2; J gene: TRBJ2-3; clone size: -; CDR3 DNA: TGCGCCAGCAGTATGCGAGCTAGCGGGAGACCAGATACGCAGTATTTT; CDR3 protein: CASSMRASGRPDTQYF
D gene: TRBD2; V gene: TRBV4-3; J gene: TRBJ2-1; clone size: -; CDR3 DNA: TGCGCCAGCAGCCAAGTATTAGCGGGAGGATACAATGAGCAGTTCTTC; CDR3 protein: CASSQVLAGGYNEQFF
D gene: TRBD2; V gene: TRBV28; J gene: TRBJ2-3; clone size: -; CDR3 DNA: TGTGCCAGCAGTTTAGGGCTAGCGGGGGCCTACACAGATACGCAGTATTTT; CDR3 protein: CASSLGLAGAYTDTQYF
D gene: -; V gene: TRBV4-1; J gene: TRBJ1-5; clone size: few; CDR3 DNA: TGCGCCAGCAGCCAAGTCTACGGCAGGGAGGATTGGGGCAATCAGCCCCAGCATTTT; CDR3 protein: CASSQVYGREDWGNQPQHF
D gene: TRBD2; V gene: TRBV9; J gene: TRBJ2-7; clone size: once; CDR3 DNA: TGTGCCAGCAGCCCCGGACTAGCGGGAGCCTACGAGCAGTACTTC; CDR3 protein: CASSPGLAGAYEQYF
D gene: TRBD2; V gene: TRBV7-9; J gene: TRBJ2-3; clone size: -; CDR3 DNA: TGTGCCAGCAGCTTAACGGGAGGAGGGGATAGGAGAGATACGCAGTATTTT; CDR3 protein: CASSLTGGGDRRDTQYF
D gene: TRBD2; V gene: TRBV5-1; J gene: TRBJ2-1; clone size: -; CDR3 DNA: TGCGCCAGCAGCCCGGATACTAGCGGGAGGGCCTCCAATGAGCAGTTCTTC; CDR3 protein: CASSPDTSGRASNEQFF
D gene: TRBD1; V gene: TRBV13; J gene: TRBJ1-6; clone size: -; CDR3 DNA: TGTGCCAGCAGCTTGTCCCAGGGGGCGCGTAATTCACCCCTCCACTTT; CDR3 protein: CASSLSQGARNSPLHF
D gene: TRBD1; V gene: TRBV11-3; J gene: TRBJ2-7; clone size: -; CDR3 DNA: TGTGCCAGCAGCACCGGGACAGGGGAGGCCTACGAGCAGTACTTC; CDR3 protein: CASSTGTGEAYEQYF
D gene: -; V gene: TRBV3-1/TRBV3-2; J gene: TRBJ2-1; clone size: -; CDR3 DNA: TGTGCCAGCAGCCAAGCGGGCAGCGGAATTAACAATGAGCAGTTCTTC; CDR3 protein: CASSQAGSGINNEQFF